This T cell receptor beta chain was observed in a study of cytomegalovirus exposure and HLA in healthy donors. Background on the study: The platform used for the roughly 130 validation repertoires matched that of the 600 to 800 first-cohort repertoires, a later analysis reported.

Data came from immunoSEQ multiplex PCR; TCRdb stores just in-frame clones and leaves some out. This table has about 110,000 clones, 85% to 90% appearing once. This CDR3 has 13 residues. Trimming at V came to 7 bases and at J to 5 bases, leaving 4 bases not matched to a gene. The germline V gene encodes CDR1 MNHEY and CDR2 SMNVEV (reference sequence). Sequenced input: PBMCs. This chain connects TRBV27 to TRBJ2-7; 11 nucleotides match TRBD2. The source is a woman in her 30s in good health and CMV-seropositive. CDR3 bases: TGTGCCAGCAAACTAGCGGGAGTCGACGAGCAGTACTTC. Protein product: CASKLAGVDEQYF.